The clone carrying this T cell receptor beta chain has a handful of counts. Its antigen is not identified. This entry belongs to a study of CD8+ T cells in alopecia areata. cDNA serving as the sequencing template came from extracted, reverse transcribed RNA. TCRdb's copy holds only in-frame clones and misses some; the assay was immunoSEQ multiplex PCR. In the table there are more than 200,000 clones, 65% to 70% of which are singletons. Findings and caveats of the study: Sequences from scalp samples also cover resident alphabeta T cells of normal skin. In lesional scalp, particularly from alopecia totalis/universalis, clonality was higher than in normal scalp. Possibly because of HLA-related factors, TCR sharing was less clear across patients than in mice.

Samples from alopecia areata patients were lesional scalp punch biopsies and peripheral blood. Sequences were derived from CD4+ T cells sorted from blood, sampled at week 0. This receptor was taken from a human donor with alopecia areata.

In DNA, the CDR3 is TGCAGCGTCGCGCAGGCGGGGCACACAGATACGCAGTATTTT. Amino acid sequence: CSVAQAGHTDTQYF. The chain links TRBV29-1 to TRBJ2-3, with a tentative D call TRBD2 (6 bases). This CDR3 region has 14 residues. Germline V gives CDR1 SQVTM, CDR2 ANQGSEA. Trimming shortened V by 6 bases and J by 2 bases, and 15 bases separated the two germline ends.